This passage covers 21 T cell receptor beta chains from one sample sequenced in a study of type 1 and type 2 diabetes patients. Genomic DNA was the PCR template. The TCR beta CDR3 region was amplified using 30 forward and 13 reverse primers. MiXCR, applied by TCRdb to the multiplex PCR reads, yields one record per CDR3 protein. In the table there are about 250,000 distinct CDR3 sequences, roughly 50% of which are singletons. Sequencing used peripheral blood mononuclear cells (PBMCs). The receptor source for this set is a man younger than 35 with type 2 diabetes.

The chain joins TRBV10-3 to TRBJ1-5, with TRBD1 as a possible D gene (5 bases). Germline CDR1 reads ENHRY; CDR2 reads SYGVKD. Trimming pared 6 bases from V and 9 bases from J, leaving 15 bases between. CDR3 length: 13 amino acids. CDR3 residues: CAISTGGVSPQHF. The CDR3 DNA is TGTGCCATCAGCACCGGGGGGGTGTCGCCCCAGCATTTT.

The DNA for the CDR3 is TGTGCTAGTGGTTTGGGAGACGGGCGGGACGAGCAGTACTTC. It specifies CASGLGDGRDEQYF. The chain joins TRBV12-5 to TRBJ2-7, with TRBD2 as a possible D gene (5 bases). The CDR3 contains 14 residues. Between the trimmed V and J ends, which lost 1 base and 5 bases, there was a span of 12 bases. Germline V lookup: CDR1 LGHNT, CDR2 FRNRAP.

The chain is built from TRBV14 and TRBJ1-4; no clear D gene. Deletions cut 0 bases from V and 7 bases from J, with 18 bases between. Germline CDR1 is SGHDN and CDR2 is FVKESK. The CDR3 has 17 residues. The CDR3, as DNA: TGTGCCAGCAGCCAAGATTGGACTCCCTCGAAGGGTGAAAAACTGTTTTTT. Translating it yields CASSQDWTPSKGEKLFF.

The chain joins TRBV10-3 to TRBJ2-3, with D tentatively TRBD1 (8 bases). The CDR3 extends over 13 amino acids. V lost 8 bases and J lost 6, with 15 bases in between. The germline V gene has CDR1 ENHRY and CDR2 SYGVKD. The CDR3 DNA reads TGTGCCATCGGAACAGGGGGGGTCGATACGCAGTATTTT. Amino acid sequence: CAIGTGGVDTQYF.

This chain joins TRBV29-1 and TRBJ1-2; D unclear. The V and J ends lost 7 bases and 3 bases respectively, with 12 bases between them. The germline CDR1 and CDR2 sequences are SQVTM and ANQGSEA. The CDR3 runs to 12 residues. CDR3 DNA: TGCAGCGCCTCGGGCAACGACTATGGCTACACCTTC. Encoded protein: CSASGNDYGYTF.

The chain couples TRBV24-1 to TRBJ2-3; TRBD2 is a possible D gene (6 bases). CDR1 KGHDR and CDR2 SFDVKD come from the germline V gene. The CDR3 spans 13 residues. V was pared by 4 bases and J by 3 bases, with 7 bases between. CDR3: CATSEGGTDTQYF. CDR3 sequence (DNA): TGTGCCACCAGTGAAGGAGGGACAGATACGCAGTATTTT.

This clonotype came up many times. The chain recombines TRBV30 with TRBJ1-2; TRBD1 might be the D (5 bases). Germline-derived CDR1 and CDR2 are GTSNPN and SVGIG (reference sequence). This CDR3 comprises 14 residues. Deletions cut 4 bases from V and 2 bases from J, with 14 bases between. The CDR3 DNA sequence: TGTGCCTGGATTGAACGGGACCTAAACTATGGCTACACCTTC. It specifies CAWIERDLNYGYTF.

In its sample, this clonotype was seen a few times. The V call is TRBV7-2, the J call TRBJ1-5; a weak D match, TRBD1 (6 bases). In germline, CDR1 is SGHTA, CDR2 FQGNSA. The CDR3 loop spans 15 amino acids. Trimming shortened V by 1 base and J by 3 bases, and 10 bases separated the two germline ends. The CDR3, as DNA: TGTGCCAGCAGCTTAGTGGGGACATACAATCAGCCCCAGCATTTT. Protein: CASSLVGTYNQPQHF.

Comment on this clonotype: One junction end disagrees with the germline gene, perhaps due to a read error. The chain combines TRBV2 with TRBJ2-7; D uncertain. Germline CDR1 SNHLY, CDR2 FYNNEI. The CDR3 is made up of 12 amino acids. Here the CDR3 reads CATSGNSYEQYF. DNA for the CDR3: TGTGCCACCAGTGGTAATAGCTACGAGCAGTACTTC.

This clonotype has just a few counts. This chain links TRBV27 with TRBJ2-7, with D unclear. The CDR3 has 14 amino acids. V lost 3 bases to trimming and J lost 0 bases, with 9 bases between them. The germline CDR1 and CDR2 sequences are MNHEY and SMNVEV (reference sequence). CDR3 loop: CASSFSGSSYEQYF. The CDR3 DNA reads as TGTGCCAGCAGTTTCTCCGGTAGCTCCTACGAGCAGTACTTC.

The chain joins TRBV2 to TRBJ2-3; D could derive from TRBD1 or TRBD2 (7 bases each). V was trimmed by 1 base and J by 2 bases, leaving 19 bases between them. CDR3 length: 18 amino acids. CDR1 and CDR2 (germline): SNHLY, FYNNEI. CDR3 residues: CASSEGTLTGTITDTQYF. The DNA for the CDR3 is TGTGCCAGCAGTGAAGGGACCTTGACAGGGACTATCACAGATACGCAGTATTTT.

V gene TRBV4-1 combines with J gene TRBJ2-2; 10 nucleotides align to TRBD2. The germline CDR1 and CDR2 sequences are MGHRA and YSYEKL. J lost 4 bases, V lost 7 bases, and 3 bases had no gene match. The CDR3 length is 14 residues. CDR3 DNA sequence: TGCGCCAGCACCTCTAGCGGGAGCACCGGGGAGCTGTTTTTT. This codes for CASTSSGSTGELFF.

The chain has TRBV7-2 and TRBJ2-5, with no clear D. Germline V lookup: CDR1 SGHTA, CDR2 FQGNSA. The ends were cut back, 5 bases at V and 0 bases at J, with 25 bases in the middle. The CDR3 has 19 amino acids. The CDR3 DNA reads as TGTGCCAGCAGCCCCGCCCGGCTCGGCGATAACCCATACCAAGAGACCCAGTACTTC. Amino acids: CASSPARLGDNPYQETQYF.

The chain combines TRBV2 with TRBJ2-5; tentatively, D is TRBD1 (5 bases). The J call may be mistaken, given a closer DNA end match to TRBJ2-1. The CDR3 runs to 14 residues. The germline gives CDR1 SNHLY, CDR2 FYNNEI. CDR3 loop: CASSGNLGVNEQFF. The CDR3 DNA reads TGTGCCAGCAGTGGAAATTTAGGGGTCAATGAGCAGTTCTTC.

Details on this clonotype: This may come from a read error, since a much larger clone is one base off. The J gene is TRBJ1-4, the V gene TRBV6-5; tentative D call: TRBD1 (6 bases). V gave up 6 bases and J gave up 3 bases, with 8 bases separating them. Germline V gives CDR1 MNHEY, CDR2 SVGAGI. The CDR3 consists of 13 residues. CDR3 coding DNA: TGTGCCAGCAGGGAGGGGGCTAATGAAAAACTGTTTTTT. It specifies CASREGANEKLFF.

The CDR3 DNA is TGCAGTGCTACCAGAAGCGGGAAAGCCTACAATGAGCAGTTCTTC. It specifies CSATRSGKAYNEQFF. V gene TRBV20-1 combines with J gene TRBJ2-1; TRBD2 agrees at 7 bases. Per germline, CDR1 DFQATT and CDR2 SNEGSKA (reference sequence). The CDR3 spans 15 residues. The V gene end was trimmed by 4 bases and the J gene end by 2 bases; junction bases not matched to a gene: 8.

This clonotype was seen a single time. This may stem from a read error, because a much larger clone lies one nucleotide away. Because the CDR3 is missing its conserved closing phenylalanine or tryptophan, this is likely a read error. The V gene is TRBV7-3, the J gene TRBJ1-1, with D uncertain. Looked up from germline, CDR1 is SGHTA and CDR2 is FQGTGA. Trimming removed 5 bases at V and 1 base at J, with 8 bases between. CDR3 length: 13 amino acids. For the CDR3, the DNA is TGTGCCAGCAGCCAGGATACGAACACTGAAGCTTTCATT. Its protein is CASSQDTNTEAFI.

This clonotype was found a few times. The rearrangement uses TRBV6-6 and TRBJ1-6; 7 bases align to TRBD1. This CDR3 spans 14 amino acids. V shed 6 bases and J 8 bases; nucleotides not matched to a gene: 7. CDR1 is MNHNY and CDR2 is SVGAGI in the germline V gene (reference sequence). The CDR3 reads CASSRGQVDSPLHF. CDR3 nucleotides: TGTGCCAGCAGCCGCGGACAGGTAGATTCACCCCTCCACTTT.

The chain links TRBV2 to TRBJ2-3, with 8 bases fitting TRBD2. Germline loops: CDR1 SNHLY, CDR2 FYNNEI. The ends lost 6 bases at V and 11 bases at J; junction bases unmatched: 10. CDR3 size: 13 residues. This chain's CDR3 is CASSALFSGMQYF. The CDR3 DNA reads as TGTGCCAGCAGCGCATTGTTTAGCGGGATGCAGTATTTT.

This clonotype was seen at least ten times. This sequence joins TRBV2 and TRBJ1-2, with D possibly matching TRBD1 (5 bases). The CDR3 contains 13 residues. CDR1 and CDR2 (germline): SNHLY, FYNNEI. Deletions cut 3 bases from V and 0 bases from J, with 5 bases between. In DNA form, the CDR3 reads TGTGCCAGCAGTGACAGGGCTAACTATGGCTACACCTTC. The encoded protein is CASSDRANYGYTF.

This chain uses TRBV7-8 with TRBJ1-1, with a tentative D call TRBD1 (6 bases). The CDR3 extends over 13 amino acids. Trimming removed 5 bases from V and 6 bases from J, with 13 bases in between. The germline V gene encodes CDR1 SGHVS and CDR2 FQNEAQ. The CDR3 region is CASSNRVSAEAFF. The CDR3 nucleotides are TGTGCCAGCAGCAACAGGGTCTCCGCTGAAGCTTTCTTT.